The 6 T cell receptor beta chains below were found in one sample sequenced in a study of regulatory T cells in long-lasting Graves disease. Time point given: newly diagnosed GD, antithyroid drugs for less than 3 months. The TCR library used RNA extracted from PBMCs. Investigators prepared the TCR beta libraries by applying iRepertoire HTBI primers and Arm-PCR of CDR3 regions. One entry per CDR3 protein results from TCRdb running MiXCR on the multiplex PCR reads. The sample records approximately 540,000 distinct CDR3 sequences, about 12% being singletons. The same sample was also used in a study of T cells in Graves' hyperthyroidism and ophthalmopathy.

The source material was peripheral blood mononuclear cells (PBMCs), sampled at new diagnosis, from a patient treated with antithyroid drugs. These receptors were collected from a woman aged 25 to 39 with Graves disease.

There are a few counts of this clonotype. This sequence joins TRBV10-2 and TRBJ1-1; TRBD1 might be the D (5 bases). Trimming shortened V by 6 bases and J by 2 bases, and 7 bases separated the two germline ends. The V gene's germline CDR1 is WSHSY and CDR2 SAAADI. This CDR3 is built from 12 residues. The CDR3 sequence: CASSGANTEAFF. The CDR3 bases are TGCGCCAGCAGCGGGGCAAACACTGAAGCTTTCTTT.

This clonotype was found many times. CDR3 in DNA: TGTGCCAGCAGGCTGTGGGGGGCGAGGGAAAAACTGTTTTTT. Amino acids: CASRLWGAREKLFF. The chain couples TRBV5-6 to TRBJ1-4; weak D call: TRBD1 (6 bases). Trimming cost V 5 bases and J 8 bases, with 16 bases left between them. Per the germline V gene, CDR1 is SGHDT and CDR2 is YYEEEE. This CDR3 contains 14 residues.

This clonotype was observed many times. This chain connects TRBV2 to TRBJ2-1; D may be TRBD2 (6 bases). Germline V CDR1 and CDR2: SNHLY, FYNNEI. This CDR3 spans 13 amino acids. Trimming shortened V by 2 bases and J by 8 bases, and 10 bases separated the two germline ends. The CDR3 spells CASSEMRDDEQFF. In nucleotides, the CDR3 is TGTGCCAGCAGTGAAATGCGGGACGATGAGCAGTTCTTC.

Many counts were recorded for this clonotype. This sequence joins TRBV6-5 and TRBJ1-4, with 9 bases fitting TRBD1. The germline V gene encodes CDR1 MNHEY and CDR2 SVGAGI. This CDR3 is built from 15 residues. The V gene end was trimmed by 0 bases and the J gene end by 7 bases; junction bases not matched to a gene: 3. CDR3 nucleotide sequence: TGTGCCAGCAGTTACTCGACAGGGGGGGTTGAAAAACTGTTTTTT. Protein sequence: CASSYSTGGVEKLFF.

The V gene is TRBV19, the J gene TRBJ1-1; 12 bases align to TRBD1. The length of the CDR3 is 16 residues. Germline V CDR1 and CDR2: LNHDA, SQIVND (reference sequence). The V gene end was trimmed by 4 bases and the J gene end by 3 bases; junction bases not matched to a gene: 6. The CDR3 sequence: CASSRDRGPSDTEAFF. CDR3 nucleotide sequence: TGTGCCAGTAGTAGGGACAGGGGGCCTTCGGACACTGAAGCTTTCTTT.

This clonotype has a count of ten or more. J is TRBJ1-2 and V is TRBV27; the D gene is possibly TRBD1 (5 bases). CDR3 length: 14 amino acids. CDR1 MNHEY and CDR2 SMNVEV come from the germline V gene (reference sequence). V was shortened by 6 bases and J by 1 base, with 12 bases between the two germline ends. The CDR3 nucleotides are TGTGCCAGCAGCGGTCGGACAAGTAACTATGGCTACACCTTC. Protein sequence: CASSGRTSNYGYTF.